This entry lists 4 T cell receptor beta chains sequenced from one sample in a study of cytomegalovirus exposure and HLA in healthy donors. This PCR relied on a set of 60 Vbeta primers and 13 Jbeta primers. This table comes from immunoSEQ multiplex PCR, and its TCRdb copy is limited to in-frame clones, with some not included. The table lists roughly 99,000 clones, about 80% of them singletons. The material sequenced was PBMCs. Source of these receptors: a man between 60 and 75 years old in good health and CMV-seropositive.

V usage is TRBV27 and J usage is TRBJ1-1; D is uncertain. Trimming cost V 4 bases and J 5 bases, with 8 bases left between them. Germline V gene lookup returns CDR1 MNHEY and CDR2 SMNVEV (reference sequence). The CDR3 extends over 12 amino acids. The DNA of the CDR3 is TGTGCCAGCAGTTCGAGGTTGACTGAAGCTTTCTTT. Protein: CASSSRLTEAFF.

The chain recombines TRBV4-3 with TRBJ1-6, with 8 bases lining up with TRBD1. Germline V lookup: CDR1 LGHNA, CDR2 YSLEER. V shed 1 base, J shed 7 bases, and the junction held 3 bases outside the gene matches. CDR3 length: 15 amino acids. CDR3 protein: CASSQVAGGNSPLHF. The CDR3 region has the DNA TGCGCCAGCAGCCAAGTTGCAGGGGGCAATTCACCCCTCCACTTT.

This clone was detected only a few times. The chain employs TRBV6-4 and TRBJ2-3; perhaps TRBD1 as D (5 bases). Between the trimmed V and J ends, which lost 0 bases and 9 bases, there was a span of 16 bases. The germline V gene encodes CDR1 MRHNA and CDR2 SNTAGT. This CDR3 spans 15 amino acids. CDR3 in amino acids: CASSDSGLGLGTQYF. CDR3 nucleotides: TGTGCCAGCAGTGACTCGGGGCTAGGTCTCGGGACGCAGTATTTT.

The V gene is TRBV27, the J gene TRBJ2-1, with 7 positions matching TRBD1. Unmatched junction bases numbered 21, after V lost 6 bases and J lost 4 bases. Germline loops: CDR1 MNHEY, CDR2 SMNVEV (reference sequence). The CDR3 has 19 residues. CDR3 bases: TGTGCCAGCAGACCTATCTCCCTAAGACAGGGAATAGGGTACAATGAGCAGTTCTTC. It is translated as CASRPISLRQGIGYNEQFF.